The 5 T cell receptor beta chains below come from one sample, sequenced in a study of blood T cells in healthy people across ages. The second PCR ran roughly 6 to 11 cycles with a sample-barcoded 5' primer and J-beta primers. TCRdb reanalysed the 5' RACE reads using MiXCR and keeps one entry per CDR3 protein. The top ten clones hold roughly 31% of a sample with hundreds of thousands of distinct CDR3 sequences, 45% to 50% of them seen once. The sequenced sample consisted of blood. These receptors were obtained from a woman between 55 and 75 years old in good health.

This rearrangement joins TRBV20-1 to TRBJ1-2; D unresolved. The CDR3 sequence is 12 residues long. Trimming took off 4 bases at V and 4 bases at J, with 10 bases between the two ends. CDR1 is DFQATT, CDR2 SNEGSKA, per germline (reference sequence). CDR3 protein: CSATVGSYGYTF. In DNA form, the CDR3 reads TGCAGTGCTACCGTAGGCAGCTATGGCTACACCTTC.

The rearrangement links TRBV5-6 to TRBJ2-5; D not resolved. Germline V gene sequence: CDR1 SGHDT, CDR2 YYEEEE. The CDR3 totals 12 residues. With 4 bases removed from V and 6 bases from J, the gap between germline ends came to 10 bases. In DNA, the CDR3 is TGTGCCAGCAGCCAGACGGCCCAGACCCAGTACTTC. Amino acids: CASSQTAQTQYF.

The chain is built from TRBV29-1 and TRBJ2-1, with 14 bases fitting TRBD2. The J call could be wrong; TRBJ2-7 is a better fit for the DNA end. The CDR3 has 14 amino acids. Per the germline V gene, CDR1 is SQVTM and CDR2 is ANQGSEA. The DNA for the CDR3 is TGCAGCGTCCGACTAGCGGGAGGGCCAAATGAGCAGTACTTC. Translated: CSVRLAGGPNEQYF.

The chain is built from TRBV28 and TRBJ2-3; 10 bases align to TRBD2. Germline lookup yields CDR1 MDHEN and CDR2 SYDVKM. V gave up 8 bases and J gave up 2 bases; unmatched junction bases: 10. CDR3 length: 16 amino acids. CDR3 region: CASWKTSGWDTDTQYF. The CDR3 nucleotides are TGTGCCAGCTGGAAGACTAGCGGGTGGGACACAGATACGCAGTATTTT.

V is TRBV11-1 and J is TRBJ2-1; a possible D gene is TRBD2 (6 bases). V shed 2 bases and J shed 5 bases, with 13 bases lying between them. There are 15 residues in the CDR3. CDR1 SGHAT and CDR2 FQDESV come from the germline V gene (reference sequence). In DNA, the CDR3 is TGTGCCAGCAGCTTAAGGCGGAGGGCGGACAATGAGCAGTTCTTC. Amino acids: CASSLRRRADNEQFF.